The source of this TCR beta chain is a study of cytomegalovirus exposure and HLA in healthy donors. Whole-study results and caveats: As confirmed in vitro, a few CMV-associated chains were specific for CMV antigens. The study listed 150 to 200 cytomegalovirus-associated TCR beta chains.

The CDR3 spans 19 residues. V gave up 0 bases and J gave up 5 bases; unmatched junction bases: 18. Germline CDR1 is LGHNT and CDR2 is FRNRAP. Notes on this clone: Its antigen is not known.

Repertoires were generated with immunoSEQ multiplex PCR, while TCRdb's copy carries only in-frame clones and drops some. The sample has roughly 56,000 clones; 93% are singletons. Among the 110 or so subjects of the validation cohort, separate from the approximately 700-subject first cohort, were the donors. Sequencing was carried out using PBMCs. The receptor was derived from a young woman in good health and CMV-seropositive. The chain uses TRBV12-5 and TRBJ2-5; 7 bases align to TRBD2. In DNA form, the CDR3 reads TGTGCTAGTGGTTTGGTACTGGCACTAGCGAGGCTGGGGGGGGAGACCCAGTACTTC. Translating it yields CASGLVLALARLGGETQYF. Filled out from reference TRBV12-5 and TRBJ2-5, the complete variable domain reads DARVTQTPRHKVTEMGQEVTMRCQPILGHNTVFWYRQTMMQGLELLAYFRNRAPLDDSGMPKDRFSAEMPDATLATLKIQPSEPRDSAVYFCASGLVLALARLGGETQYFGPGTRLLVL.